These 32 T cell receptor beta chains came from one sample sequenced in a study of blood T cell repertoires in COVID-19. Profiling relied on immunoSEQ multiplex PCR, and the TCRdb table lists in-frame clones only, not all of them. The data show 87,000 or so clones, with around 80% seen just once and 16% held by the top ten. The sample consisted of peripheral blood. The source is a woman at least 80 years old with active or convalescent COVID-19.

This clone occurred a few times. The DNA of the CDR3 is TGTGCCAGCAGTCGGACAGGCTGGGCTGAAGCTTTCTTT. Translation gives CASSRTGWAEAFF. The rearrangement uses TRBV27 and TRBJ1-1; 7 nucleotides agree with TRBD1. CDR3 length: 13 residues. From germline, CDR1 is MNHEY and CDR2 SMNVEV (reference sequence). Trimming removed 5 bases from V and 6 bases from J; junction bases left unmatched: 6.

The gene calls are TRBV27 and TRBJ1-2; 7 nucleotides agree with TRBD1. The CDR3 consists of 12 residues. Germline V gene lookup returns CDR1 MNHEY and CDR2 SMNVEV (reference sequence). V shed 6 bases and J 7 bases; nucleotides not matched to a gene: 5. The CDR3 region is CASSRTGVGYTF. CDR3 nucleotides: TGTGCCAGCAGCAGGACAGGTGTTGGCTACACCTTC.

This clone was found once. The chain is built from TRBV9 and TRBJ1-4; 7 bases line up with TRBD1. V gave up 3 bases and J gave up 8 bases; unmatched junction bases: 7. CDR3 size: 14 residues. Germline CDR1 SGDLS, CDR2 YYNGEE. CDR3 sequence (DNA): TGTGCCAGCAGCGGGGGACAGCTGGGGGAAAAACTGTTTTTT. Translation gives CASSGGQLGEKLFF. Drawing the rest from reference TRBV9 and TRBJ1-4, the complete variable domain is DSGVTQTPKHLITATGQRVTLRCSPRSGDLSVYWYQQSLDQGLQFLIQYYNGEERAKGNILERFSAQQFPDLHSELNLSSLELGDSALYFCASSGGQLGEKLFFGSGTQLSVL.

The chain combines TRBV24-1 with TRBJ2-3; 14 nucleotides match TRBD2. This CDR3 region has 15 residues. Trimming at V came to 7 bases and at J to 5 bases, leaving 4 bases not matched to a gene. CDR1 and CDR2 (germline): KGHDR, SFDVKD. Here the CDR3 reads CATSRLAGGEDTQYF. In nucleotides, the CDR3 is TGTGCCACCAGCAGACTAGCGGGAGGGGAAGATACGCAGTATTTT.

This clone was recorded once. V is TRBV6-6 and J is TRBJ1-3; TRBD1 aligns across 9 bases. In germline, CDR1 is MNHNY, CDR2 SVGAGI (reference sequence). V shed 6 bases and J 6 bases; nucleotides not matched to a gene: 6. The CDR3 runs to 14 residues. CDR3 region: CASSRDRDTNTIYF. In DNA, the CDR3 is TGTGCCAGCAGCCGGGACAGGGATACAAACACCATATATTTT.

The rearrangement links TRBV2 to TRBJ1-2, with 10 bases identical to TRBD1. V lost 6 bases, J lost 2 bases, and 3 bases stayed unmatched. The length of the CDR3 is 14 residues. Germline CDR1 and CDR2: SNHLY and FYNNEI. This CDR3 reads CASRATGGNYGYTF. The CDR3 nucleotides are TGTGCCAGCAGGGCGACAGGGGGCAACTATGGCTACACCTTC.

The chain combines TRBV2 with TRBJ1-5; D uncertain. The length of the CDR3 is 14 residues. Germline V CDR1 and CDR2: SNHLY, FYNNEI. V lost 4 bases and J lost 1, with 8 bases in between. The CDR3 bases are TGTGCCAGCAGTGCTATCGAAAGCAATCAGCCCCAGCATTTT. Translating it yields CASSAIESNQPQHF.

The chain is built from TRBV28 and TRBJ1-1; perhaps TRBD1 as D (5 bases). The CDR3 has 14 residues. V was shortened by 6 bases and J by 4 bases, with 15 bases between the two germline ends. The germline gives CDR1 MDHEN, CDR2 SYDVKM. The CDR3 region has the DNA TGTGCCAGCAGGTCCCAGGGCTCGGGCACTGAAGCTTTCTTT. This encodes CASRSQGSGTEAFF.

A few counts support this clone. The CDR3 spells CASSGTDPYEQYF. CDR3 DNA: TGTGCCAGCAGCGGGACAGACCCCTACGAGCAGTACTTC. The chain employs TRBV9 and TRBJ2-7, with D possibly TRBD1 on 6 matching bases. The V gene's germline CDR1 is SGDLS and CDR2 YYNGEE. This CDR3 spans 13 amino acids. V lost 3 bases, J lost 2 bases, and 9 bases lay in between.

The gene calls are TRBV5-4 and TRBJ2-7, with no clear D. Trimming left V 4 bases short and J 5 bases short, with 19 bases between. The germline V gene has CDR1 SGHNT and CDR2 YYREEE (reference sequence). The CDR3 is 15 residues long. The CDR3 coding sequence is TGTGCCAGCAGCCGTCCCACAGCTAATTCCGACGAGCAGTACTTC. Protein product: CASSRPTANSDEQYF.

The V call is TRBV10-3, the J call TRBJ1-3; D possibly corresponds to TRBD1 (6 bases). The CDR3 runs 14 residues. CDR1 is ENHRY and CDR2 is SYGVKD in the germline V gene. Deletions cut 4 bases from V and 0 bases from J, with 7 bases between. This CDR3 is CAISAQGSGNTIYF. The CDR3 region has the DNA TGTGCCATCAGTGCACAGGGCTCTGGAAACACCATATATTTT.

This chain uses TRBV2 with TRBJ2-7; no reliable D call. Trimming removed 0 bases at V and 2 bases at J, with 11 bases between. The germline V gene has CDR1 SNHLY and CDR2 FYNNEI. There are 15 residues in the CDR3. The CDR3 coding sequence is TGTGCCAGCAGTGAAGCCTCAGGTCGTACCTACGAGCAGTACTTC. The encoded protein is CASSEASGRTYEQYF. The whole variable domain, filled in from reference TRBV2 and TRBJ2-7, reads EPEVTQTPSHQVTQMGQEVILRCVPISNHLYFYWYRQILGQKVEFLVSFYNNEISEKSEIFDDQFSVERPDGSNFTLKIRSTKLEDSAMYFCASSEASGRTYEQYFGPGTRLTVT.

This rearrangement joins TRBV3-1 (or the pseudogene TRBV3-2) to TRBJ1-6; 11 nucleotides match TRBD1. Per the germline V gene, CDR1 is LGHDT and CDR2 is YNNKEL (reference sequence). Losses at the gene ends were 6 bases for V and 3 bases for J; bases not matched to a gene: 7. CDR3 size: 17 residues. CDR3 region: CASREAGTGGYNSPLHF. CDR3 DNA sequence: TGTGCCAGCAGGGAAGCCGGGACAGGGGGCTATAATTCACCCCTCCACTTT.

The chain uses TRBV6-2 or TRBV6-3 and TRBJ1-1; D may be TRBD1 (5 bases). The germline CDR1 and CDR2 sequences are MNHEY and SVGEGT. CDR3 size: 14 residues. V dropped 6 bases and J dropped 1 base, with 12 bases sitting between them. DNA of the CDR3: TGTGCCAGCAGATACCAGACAGAGAACACTGAAGCTTTCTTT. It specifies CASRYQTENTEAFF.

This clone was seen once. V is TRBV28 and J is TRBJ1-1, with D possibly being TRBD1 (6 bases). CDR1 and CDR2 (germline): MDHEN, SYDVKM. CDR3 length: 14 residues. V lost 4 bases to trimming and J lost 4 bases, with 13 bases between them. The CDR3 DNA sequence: TGTGCCAGCAGTTCCGGGACCAGGGGCACTGAAGCTTTCTTT. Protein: CASSSGTRGTEAFF.

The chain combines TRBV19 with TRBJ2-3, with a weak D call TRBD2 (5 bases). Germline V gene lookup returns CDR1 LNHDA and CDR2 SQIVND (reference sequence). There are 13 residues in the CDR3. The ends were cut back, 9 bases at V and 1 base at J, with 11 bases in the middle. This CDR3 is CASSLEGTDTQYF. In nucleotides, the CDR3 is TGTGCCAGCTCACTGGAGGGCACAGATACGCAGTATTTT. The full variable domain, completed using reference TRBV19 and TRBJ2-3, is DGGITQSPKYLFRKEGQNVTLSCEQNLNHDAMYWYRQDPGQGLRLIYYSQIVNDFQKGDIAEGYSVSREKKESFPLTVTSAQKNPTAFYLCASSLEGTDTQYFGPGTRLTVL.

CDR3 bases: TGTGCCAGCAGCAAAACCGACAGGGGAGGTCTTCAGCCCCAGCATTTT. This codes for CASSKTDRGGLQPQHF. The chain combines TRBV7-2 with TRBJ1-5; TRBD1 aligns across 8 bases. V was pared by 5 bases and J by 6 bases, with 12 bases of the junction left unmatched. The CDR3 spans 16 residues. Germline CDR1 SGHTA, CDR2 FQGNSA. The whole variable domain, remainder taken from reference TRBV7-2 and TRBJ1-5, is GAGVSQSPSNKVTEKGKDVELRCDPISGHTALYWYRQSLGQGLEFLIYFQGNSAPDKSGLPSDRFSAERTGGSVSTLTIQRTQQEDSAVYLCASSKTDRGGLQPQHFGDGTRLSIL.

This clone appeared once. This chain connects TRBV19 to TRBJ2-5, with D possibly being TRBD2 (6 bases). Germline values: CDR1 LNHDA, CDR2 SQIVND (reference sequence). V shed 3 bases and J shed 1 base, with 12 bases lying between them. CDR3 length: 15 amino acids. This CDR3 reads CASSIGGTLQETQYF. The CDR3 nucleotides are TGTGCCAGTAGTATCGGCGGGACTCTCCAAGAGACCCAGTACTTC.

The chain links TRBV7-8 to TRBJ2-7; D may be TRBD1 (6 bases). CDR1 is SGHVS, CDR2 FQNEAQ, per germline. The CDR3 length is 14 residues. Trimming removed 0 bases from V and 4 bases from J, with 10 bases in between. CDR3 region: CASSLATGNYEQYF. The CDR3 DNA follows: TGTGCCAGCAGCTTAGCTACAGGGAATTACGAGCAGTACTTC.

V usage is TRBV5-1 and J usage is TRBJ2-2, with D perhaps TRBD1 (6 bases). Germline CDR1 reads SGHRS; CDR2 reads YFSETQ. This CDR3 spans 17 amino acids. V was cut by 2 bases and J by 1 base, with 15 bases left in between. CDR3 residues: CASSLWGPGQNTGELFF. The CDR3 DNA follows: TGCGCCAGCAGCTTATGGGGACCGGGACAGAACACCGGGGAGCTGTTTTTT.

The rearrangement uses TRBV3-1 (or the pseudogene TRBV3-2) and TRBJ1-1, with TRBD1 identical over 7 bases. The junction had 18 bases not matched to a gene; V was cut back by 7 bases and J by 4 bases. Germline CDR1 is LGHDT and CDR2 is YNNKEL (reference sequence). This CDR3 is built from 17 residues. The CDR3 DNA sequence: TGTGCCAGCAACCTAGTTACAGGGGAGCGGGAGAGCACTGAAGCTTTCTTT. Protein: CASNLVTGERESTEAFF.

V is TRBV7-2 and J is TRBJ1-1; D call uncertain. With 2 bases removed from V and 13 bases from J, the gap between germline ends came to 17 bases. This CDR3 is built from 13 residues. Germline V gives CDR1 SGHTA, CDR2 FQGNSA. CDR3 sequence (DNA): TGTGCCAGCAGCTTATTAATAAAGCAAACGGGTTTCTTT. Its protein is CASSLLIKQTGFF.

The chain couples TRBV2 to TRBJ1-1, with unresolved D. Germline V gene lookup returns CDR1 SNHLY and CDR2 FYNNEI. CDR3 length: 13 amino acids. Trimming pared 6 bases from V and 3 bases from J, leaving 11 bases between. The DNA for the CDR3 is TGTGCCAGCAGCGCCATGGGAGACACTGAAGCTTTCTTT. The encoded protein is CASSAMGDTEAFF. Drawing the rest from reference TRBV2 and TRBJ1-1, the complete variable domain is EPEVTQTPSHQVTQMGQEVILRCVPISNHLYFYWYRQILGQKVEFLVSFYNNEISEKSEIFDDQFSVERPDGSNFTLKIRSTKLEDSAMYFCASSAMGDTEAFFGQGTRLTVV.

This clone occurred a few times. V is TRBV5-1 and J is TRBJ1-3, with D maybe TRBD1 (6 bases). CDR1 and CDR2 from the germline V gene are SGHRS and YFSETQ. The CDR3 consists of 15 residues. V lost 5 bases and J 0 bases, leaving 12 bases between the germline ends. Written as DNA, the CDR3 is TGCGCCAGCAGGTTAGACAGGAGCTCTGGAAACACCATATATTTT. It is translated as CASRLDRSSGNTIYF.

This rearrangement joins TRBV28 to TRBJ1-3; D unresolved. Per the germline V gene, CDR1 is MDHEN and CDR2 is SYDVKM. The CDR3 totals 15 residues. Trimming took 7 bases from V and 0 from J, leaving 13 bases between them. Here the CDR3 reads CASTLGGISGNTIYF. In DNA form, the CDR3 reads TGTGCCAGCACTCTAGGCGGAATCTCTGGAAACACCATATATTTT.

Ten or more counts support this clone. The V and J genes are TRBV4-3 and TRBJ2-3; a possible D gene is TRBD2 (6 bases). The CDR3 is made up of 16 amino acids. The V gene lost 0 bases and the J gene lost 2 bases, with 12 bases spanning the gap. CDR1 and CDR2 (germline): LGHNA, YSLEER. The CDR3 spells CASSQDPAGITDTQYF. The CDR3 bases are TGCGCCAGCAGCCAAGATCCCGCGGGGATCACAGATACGCAGTATTTT.

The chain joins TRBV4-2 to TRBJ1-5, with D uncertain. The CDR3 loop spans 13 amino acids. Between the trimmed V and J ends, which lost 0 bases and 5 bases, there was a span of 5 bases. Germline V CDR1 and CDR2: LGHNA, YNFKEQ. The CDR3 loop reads CASSQDSDQPQHF. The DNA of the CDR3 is TGTGCCAGCAGCCAAGATTCGGATCAGCCCCAGCATTTT.

The CDR3 DNA follows: TGCAGTGCTCCGATAGCGGAGACCCAGTACTTC. Translation gives CSAPIAETQYF. V and J are TRBV20-1 and TRBJ2-5; a possible D gene is TRBD2 (5 bases). V gave up 5 bases and J gave up 5 bases, with 9 bases separating them. Germline V lookup: CDR1 DFQATT, CDR2 SNEGSKA (reference sequence). There are 11 residues in the CDR3.

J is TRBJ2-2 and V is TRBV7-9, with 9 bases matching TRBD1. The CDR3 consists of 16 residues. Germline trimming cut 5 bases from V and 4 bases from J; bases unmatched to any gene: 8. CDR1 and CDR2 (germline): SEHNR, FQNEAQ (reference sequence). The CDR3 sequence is CASSKQGAPGTGELFF. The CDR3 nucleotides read TGTGCCAGCAGCAAACAGGGGGCGCCGGGCACCGGGGAGCTGTTTTTT.

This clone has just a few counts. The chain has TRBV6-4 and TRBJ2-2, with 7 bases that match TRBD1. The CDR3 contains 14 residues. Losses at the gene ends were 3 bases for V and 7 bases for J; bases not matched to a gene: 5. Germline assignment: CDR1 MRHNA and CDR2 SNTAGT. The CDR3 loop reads CASSEQGQGGELFF. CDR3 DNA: TGTGCCAGCAGTGAACAGGGGCAAGGCGGGGAGCTGTTTTTT.

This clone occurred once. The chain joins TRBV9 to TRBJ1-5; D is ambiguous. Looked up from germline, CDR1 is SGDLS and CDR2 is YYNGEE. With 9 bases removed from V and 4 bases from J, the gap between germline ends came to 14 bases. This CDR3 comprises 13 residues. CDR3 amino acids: CANSRTGNQPQHF. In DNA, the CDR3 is TGTGCCAACTCCCGGACGGGAAATCAGCCCCAGCATTTT.

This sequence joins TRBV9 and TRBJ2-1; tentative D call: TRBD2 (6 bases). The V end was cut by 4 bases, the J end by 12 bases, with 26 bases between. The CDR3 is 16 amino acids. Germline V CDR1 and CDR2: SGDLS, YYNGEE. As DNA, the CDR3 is TGTGCCAGCAGCCCCAGCCAGGGACTTACCAATGAAGGGCAGTTCTTC. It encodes CASSPSQGLTNEGQFF.